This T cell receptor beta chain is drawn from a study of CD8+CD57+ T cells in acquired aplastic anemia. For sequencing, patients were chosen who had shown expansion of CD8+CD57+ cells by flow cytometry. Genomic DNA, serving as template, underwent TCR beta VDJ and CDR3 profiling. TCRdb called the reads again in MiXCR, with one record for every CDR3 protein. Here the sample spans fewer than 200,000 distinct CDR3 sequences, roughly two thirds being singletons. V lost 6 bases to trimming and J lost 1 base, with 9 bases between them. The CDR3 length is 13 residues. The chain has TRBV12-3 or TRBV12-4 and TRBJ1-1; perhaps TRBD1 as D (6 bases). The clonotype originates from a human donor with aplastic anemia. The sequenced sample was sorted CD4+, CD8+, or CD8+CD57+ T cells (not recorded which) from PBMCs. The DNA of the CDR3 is TGTGCCAGCAGAAACAGGGAGAACACTGAAGCTTTCTTT. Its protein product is CASRNRENTEAFF.